The 18 T cell receptor beta chains given below trace back to one sample, sequenced in a study of blood T cell repertoires in COVID-19. Only in-frame clones appear in the TCRdb table, and some are missing; sequencing was by immunoSEQ multiplex PCR. In the table there are 150,000 to 200,000 clones, nearly 90% of which are singletons. Sequencing was performed on peripheral blood. These receptors came from a man between 18 and 35 years old who had recovered from COVID-19.

The gene calls are TRBV6-1 and TRBJ2-7, with TRBD2 matching 9 bases. The CDR3 covers 16 residues. V shed 1 base, J shed 3 bases, and the junction held 7 bases outside the gene matches. Germline V CDR1 and CDR2: MNHNS, SASEGT. The CDR3 loop is CASSEGRLAGLYEQYF. The CDR3 bases are TGTGCCAGCAGTGAAGGGCGGCTAGCGGGACTCTACGAGCAGTACTTC.

The chain is built from TRBV27 and TRBJ1-1, with 8 bases lining up with TRBD1. CDR1 and CDR2 (germline): MNHEY, SMNVEV (reference sequence). This CDR3 is 13 amino acids long. V trimming: 6 bases; J trimming: 4 bases; junction bases outside the gene matches: 4. CDR3 in DNA: TGTGCCAGCAGAAGACAGGGGTTCACTGAAGCTTTCTTT. As protein: CASRRQGFTEAFF.

In its sample, this clone was seen a few times. The chain couples TRBV28 to TRBJ1-5; no reliable D call. Germline lookup yields CDR1 MDHEN and CDR2 SYDVKM. The CDR3 length is 13 residues. Trimming pared 2 bases from V and 3 bases from J, leaving 5 bases between. CDR3: CASSLQDNQPQHF. Written as DNA, the CDR3 is TGTGCCAGCAGTTTACAGGACAATCAGCCCCAGCATTTT.

The V and J genes are TRBV5-4 and TRBJ2-2, with 7 bases identical to TRBD2. CDR1 is SGHNT, CDR2 YYREEE, per germline (reference sequence). The V and J ends lost 4 bases and 7 bases, in that order; junction bases with no gene match: 7. The CDR3 consists of 14 residues. The CDR3 bases are TGTGCCAGCAGCCCCGTTTCGGGAGGCGGGGAGCTGTTTTTT. Protein product: CASSPVSGGGELFF.

The chain has TRBV6-5 and TRBJ2-7; weak D call: TRBD1 (5 bases). The length of the CDR3 is 12 residues. In germline, CDR1 is MNHEY, CDR2 SVGAGI. V was shortened by 2 bases and J by 5 bases, with 7 bases between the two germline ends. The DNA for the CDR3 is TGTGCCAGCAGTTACAGGGGAAACGAGCAGTACTTC. Protein product: CASSYRGNEQYF.

The gene calls are TRBV5-6 and TRBJ2-1; 7 bases agree with TRBD1. Losses at the gene ends were 5 bases for V and 1 base for J; bases not matched to a gene: 12. Germline CDR1 SGHDT, CDR2 YYEEEE. This CDR3 has 17 residues. The CDR3 region is CASRVFRYRGSYNEQFF. The CDR3 DNA reads TGTGCCAGCAGGGTATTTCGGTACAGGGGATCCTACAATGAGCAGTTCTTC.

The chain combines TRBV7-2 with TRBJ1-4, with TRBD1 as a possible D gene (6 bases). The germline V gene has CDR1 SGHTA and CDR2 FQGNSA. Trimming pared 4 bases from V and 7 bases from J, leaving 13 bases between. CDR3 length: 14 residues. CDR3 DNA sequence: TGTGCCAGCAGCTCCACAGGGAGGGCTGAAAAACTGTTTTTT. This encodes CASSSTGRAEKLFF.

V and J are TRBV19 and TRBJ2-7; D not resolved. Germline-derived CDR1 and CDR2 are LNHDA and SQIVND (reference sequence). Between the trimmed V and J ends, which lost 7 bases and 2 bases, there was a span of 15 bases. This CDR3 has 14 residues. The DNA for the CDR3 is TGTGCCAGTATGTCCATCGGTTCTACCTACGAGCAGTACTTC. Residues: CASMSIGSTYEQYF. The full variable domain, in which reference TRBV19 and TRBJ2-7 provide the parts outside the CDR3, is DGGITQSPKYLFRKEGQNVTLSCEQNLNHDAMYWYRQDPGQGLRLIYYSQIVNDFQKGDIAEGYSVSREKKESFPLTVTSAQKNPTAFYLCASMSIGSTYEQYFGPGTRLTVT.

The rearrangement uses TRBV10-1 and TRBJ2-7, with TRBD2 matching 9 bases. V gave up 2 bases and J gave up 2 bases; unmatched junction bases: 7. The CDR3 is 16 residues long. Germline CDR1 WNHNN, CDR2 SYGVQD (reference sequence). The CDR3 nucleotides are TGCGCCAGCAGTGAGGTCCCGGCGGGAGGGCCCTACGAGCAGTACTTC. Protein: CASSEVPAGGPYEQYF.

The chain is built from TRBV12-5 and TRBJ2-7; the match to TRBD2 covers 8 bases. Per the germline V gene, CDR1 is LGHNT and CDR2 is FRNRAP. This CDR3 region has 11 residues. The ends lost 7 bases at V and 6 bases at J; junction bases unmatched: 2. The DNA for the CDR3 is TGTGCTAGTGACAGCGGGAGCGAGCAGTACTTC. Its translation is CASDSGSEQYF.

This clone was detected a few times. CDR3 bases: TGCGCCAGCAGCCAAGATAGGACAGGGGCGGGAAGAGCTTTCTTT. Translating gives CASSQDRTGAGRAFF. The rearrangement joins TRBV4-1 to TRBJ1-1, with 9 bases identical to TRBD1. V lost 0 bases and J lost 10; bases outside the gene matches: 9. The germline V gene encodes CDR1 MGHRA and CDR2 YSYEKL. CDR3 length: 15 amino acids.

The rearrangement joins TRBV27 to TRBJ2-7; D is unclear. Trimming removed 8 bases from V and 3 bases from J, with 14 bases in between. This CDR3 has 13 amino acids. Germline-derived CDR1 and CDR2 are MNHEY and SMNVEV (reference sequence). CDR3 loop: CASSIPYSYEQYF. DNA of the CDR3: TGTGCCAGCTCCATACCCTACAGCTACGAGCAGTACTTC.

This clone was observed a handful of times. J is TRBJ2-7 and V is TRBV5-1; D gene uncertain. Trimming removed 5 bases at V and 3 bases at J, with 12 bases between. Germline CDR1 is SGHRS and CDR2 is YFSETQ. The CDR3 extends over 13 amino acids. The CDR3 sequence: CASRAPSNYEQYF. The CDR3 coding sequence is TGCGCCAGCAGGGCCCCCTCAAACTACGAGCAGTACTTC.

The chain combines TRBV6-1 with TRBJ2-2; 12 bases agree with TRBD2. V dropped 5 bases and J dropped 5; count of bases not matched to a gene: 3. This CDR3 region has 15 residues. CDR1 MNHNS and CDR2 SASEGT come from the germline V gene. The CDR3 region is CASSSGTSGTGELFF. The CDR3 region has the DNA TGTGCCAGCAGTTCCGGGACTAGCGGGACCGGGGAGCTGTTTTTT.

V gene TRBV5-8 combines with J gene TRBJ1-2, with 10 bases that match TRBD1. The CDR3 is 13 residues long. Per the germline V gene, CDR1 is SGHTS and CDR2 is YDEGEE. The V segment lost 5 bases and the J segment 8 bases; nucleotides outside the gene matches: 6. The CDR3 loop reads CASRSGTGDGYTF. As DNA, the CDR3 is TGTGCCAGCAGGTCCGGGACAGGGGACGGCTACACCTTC.

The rearrangement joins TRBV27 to TRBJ2-5; possible D gene TRBD1, 6 bases. Per the germline V gene, CDR1 is MNHEY and CDR2 is SMNVEV (reference sequence). Between the trimmed V and J ends, which lost 3 bases and 5 bases, there was a span of 10 bases. The CDR3 spans 13 residues. CDR3 region: CASSFSGAETQYF. The CDR3, as DNA: TGTGCCAGCAGTTTTTCAGGGGCCGAGACCCAGTACTTC.

V is TRBV6-6 and J is TRBJ2-5; 7 positions agree with TRBD2. The germline V gene has CDR1 MNHNY and CDR2 SVGAGI (reference sequence). The length of the CDR3 is 13 residues. The J segment lost 5 bases and the V segment lost 7 bases, leaving 7 bases of the junction unmatched. The CDR3 DNA reads TGTGCCAGCAAGAGGGAGGGGTTGGAGACCCAGTACTTC. Translating gives CASKREGLETQYF.

V gene TRBV6-2 or TRBV6-3 combines with J gene TRBJ2-7; weak D call: TRBD2 (5 bases). The CDR3 covers 13 residues. Trimming took off 0 bases at V and 4 bases at J, with 7 bases between the two ends. Germline V CDR1 and CDR2: MNHEY, SVGEGT. The CDR3 loop is CASSYSDWYEQYF. CDR3 sequence (DNA): TGTGCCAGCAGTTACTCGGACTGGTACGAGCAGTACTTC.